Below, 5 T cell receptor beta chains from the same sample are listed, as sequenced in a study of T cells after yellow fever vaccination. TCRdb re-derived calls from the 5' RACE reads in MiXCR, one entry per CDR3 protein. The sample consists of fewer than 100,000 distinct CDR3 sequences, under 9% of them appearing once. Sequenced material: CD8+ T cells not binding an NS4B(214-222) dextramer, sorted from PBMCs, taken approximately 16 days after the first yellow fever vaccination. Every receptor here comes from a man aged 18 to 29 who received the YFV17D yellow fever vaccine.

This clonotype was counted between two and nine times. CDR3 in DNA: TGTGCCAGCAGCCAAGAGGCCGGGGAGCTGTTTTTT. It translates to CASSQEAGELFF. V usage is TRBV7-3 and J usage is TRBJ2-2; D not certain. CDR3 size: 12 residues. The germline gives CDR1 SGHTA, CDR2 FQGTGA. With 5 bases removed from V and 6 bases from J, the gap between germline ends came to 7 bases. Complete variable domain (other parts from reference TRBV7-3 and TRBJ2-2): GAGVSQTPSNKVTEKGKYVELRCDPISGHTALYWYRQSLGQGPEFLIYFQGTGAADDSGLPNDRFFAVRPEGSVSTLKIQRTERGDSAVYLCASSQEAGELFFGEGSRLTVL.

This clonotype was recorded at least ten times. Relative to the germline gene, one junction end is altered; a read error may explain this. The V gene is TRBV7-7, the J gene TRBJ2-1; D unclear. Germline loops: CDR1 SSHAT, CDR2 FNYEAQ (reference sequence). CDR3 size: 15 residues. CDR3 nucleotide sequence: TGTGCTAGCAGCTTAGGGCTCACCTCCTACAATGAGCAGTTCTTC. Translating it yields CASSLGLTSYNEQFF.

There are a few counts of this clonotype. The CDR3 loop reads CASSLDIGLAVNTGELFF. DNA of the CDR3: TGTGCCAGCAGCTTAGATATCGGACTAGCGGTTAACACCGGGGAGCTGTTTTTT. The chain links TRBV11-1 to TRBJ2-2; 10 nucleotides match TRBD2. V lost 1 base, J lost 2 bases, and 7 bases stayed unmatched. The germline V gene encodes CDR1 SGHAT and CDR2 FQDESV (reference sequence). The CDR3 totals 18 residues.

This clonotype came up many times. CDR3 nucleotide sequence: TGTGCCAGCAGCTTATCCGGACTAGCGGGGGGTATAGCCAAAAACATTCAGTACTTC. Translation: CASSLSGLAGGIAKNIQYF. V and J are TRBV11-2 and TRBJ2-4; TRBD2 matches 14 bases. The CDR3 is made up of 19 amino acids. Germline lookup yields CDR1 SGHAT and CDR2 FQNNGV. J lost 0 bases, V lost 2 bases, and 6 bases had no gene match. Variable domain in full (rest from reference TRBV11-2 and TRBJ2-4): EAGVAQSPRYKIIEKRQSVAFWCNPISGHATLYWYQQILGQGPKLLIQFQNNGVVDDSQLPKDRFSAERLKGVDSTLKIQPAKLEDSAVYLCASSLSGLAGGIAKNIQYFGAGTRLSVL.

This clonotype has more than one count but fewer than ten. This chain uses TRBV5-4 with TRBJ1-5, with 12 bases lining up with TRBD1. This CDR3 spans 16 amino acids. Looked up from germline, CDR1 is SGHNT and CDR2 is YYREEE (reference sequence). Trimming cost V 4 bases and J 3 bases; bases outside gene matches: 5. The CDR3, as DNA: TGTGCCAGCAGCCCGGGACAGGGGGCTAACAATCAGCCCCAGCATTTT. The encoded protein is CASSPGQGANNQPQHF.